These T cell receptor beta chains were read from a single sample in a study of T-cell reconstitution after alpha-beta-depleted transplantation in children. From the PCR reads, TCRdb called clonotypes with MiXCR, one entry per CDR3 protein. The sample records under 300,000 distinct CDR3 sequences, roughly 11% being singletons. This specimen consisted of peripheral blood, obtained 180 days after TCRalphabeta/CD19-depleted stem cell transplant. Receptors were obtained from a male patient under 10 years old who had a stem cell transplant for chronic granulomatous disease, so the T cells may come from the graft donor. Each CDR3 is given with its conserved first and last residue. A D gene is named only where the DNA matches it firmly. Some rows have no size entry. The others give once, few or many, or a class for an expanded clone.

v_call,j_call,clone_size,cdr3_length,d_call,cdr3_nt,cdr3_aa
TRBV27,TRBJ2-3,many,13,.,TGTGCCAGCAGTGGCGGGACTACAGATACGCAGTATTTT,CASSGGTTDTQYF
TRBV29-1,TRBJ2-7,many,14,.,TGCAGCGTTACTTACTCGACTACCGCCTACGAGCAGTACTTC,CSVTYSTTAYEQYF
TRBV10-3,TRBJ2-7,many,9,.,TGTGCCATCCTCTACGAGCAGTACTTC,CAILYEQYF
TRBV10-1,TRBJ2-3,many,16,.,TGCGCCAGCAGTCCAAGGATTCTAACTAGCACAGATACGCAGTATTTT,CASSPRILTSTDTQYF
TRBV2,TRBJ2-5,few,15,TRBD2,TGTGCCAGCAGTGAAGCTGACCCCTCCCGGGGGGTCCAGTACTTC,CASSEADPSRGVQYF
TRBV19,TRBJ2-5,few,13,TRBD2,TGTGCCAGTAGGACTAGCGGCTTAGAGACCCAGTACTTC,CASRTSGLETQYF
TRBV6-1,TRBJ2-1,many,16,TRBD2,TGTGCCAGCAGTGAAGCCCCGGGGGGGTCCTACAATGAGCAGTTCTTC,CASSEAPGGSYNEQFF
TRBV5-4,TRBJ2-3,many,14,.,TGTGCCAGCAGCTTGGCCGGCCGACAAGATACGCAGTATTTT,CASSLAGRQDTQYF
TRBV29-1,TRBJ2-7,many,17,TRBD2,TGCAGCGTTGGCGGACTAGCGGGAGGGCCAAGCTCCTACGAGCAGTACTTC,CSVGGLAGGPSSYEQYF
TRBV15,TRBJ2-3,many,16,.,TGTGCCACCAGCAGAGATATAGGGATGCCTGGGGATACGCAGTATTTT,CATSRDIGMPGDTQYF
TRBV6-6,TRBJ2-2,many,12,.,TGTGCCAGCAGTTACCCTCTCGGGGAGCTGTTTTTT,CASSYPLGELFF
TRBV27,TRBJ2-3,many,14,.,TGTGCCAGCACTGTCCATCAGAGCACAGATACGCAGTATTTT,CASTVHQSTDTQYF
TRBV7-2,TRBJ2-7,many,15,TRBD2,TGTGCCAGCAGCTTATCTTCGGGACTAAACTACGAGCAGTACTTC,CASSLSSGLNYEQYF
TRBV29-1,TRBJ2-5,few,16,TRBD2,TGCAGCGTTGACCCGCGGCTTGGCGGGGGGGCAGAGACCCAGTACTTC,CSVDPRLGGGAETQYF
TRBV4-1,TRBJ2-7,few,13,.,TGCGCCAGCAGCCAAGACTCTATCTACGAGCAGTACTTC,CASSQDSIYEQYF
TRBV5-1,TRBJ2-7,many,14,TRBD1,TGCGCCAGCAGCTTGGGACAGGGGAGGAGCGAGCAGTACTTC,CASSLGQGRSEQYF
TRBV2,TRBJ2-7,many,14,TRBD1,TGTGCCAGCAGAGTGACAACAGGGGGCGGCGAGCAGTACTTC,CASRVTTGGGEQYF
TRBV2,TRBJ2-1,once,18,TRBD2,TGTGCCGGCAGTGAACATTTACTAGCGGGGGGTGTTTACAATGAGCAGTTCTTC,CAGSEHLLAGGVYNEQFF
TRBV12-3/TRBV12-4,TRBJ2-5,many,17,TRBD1,TGTGCCAGCAGTTTAAATTCGGGGACAGGGGGGGGCGAGACCCAGTACTTC,CASSLNSGTGGGETQYF
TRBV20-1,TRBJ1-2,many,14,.,TGCAGTGCTAGAGATTACAACCTTAACTATGGCTACACCTTC,CSARDYNLNYGYTF
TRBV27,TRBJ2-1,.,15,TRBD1,TGTGCCAGCAGTTCGGGACAGGGCGCCTACAATGAGCAGTTCTTC,CASSSGQGAYNEQFF
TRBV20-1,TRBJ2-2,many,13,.,TGCAGTGCTAGACAGGGAGACACCGGGGAGCTGTTTTTT,CSARQGDTGELFF
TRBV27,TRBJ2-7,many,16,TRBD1,TGTGCCAGCAGCCGGGAAGGGACAGGATTATTCTACGAGCAGTACTTC,CASSREGTGLFYEQYF
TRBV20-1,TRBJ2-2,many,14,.,TGCAGTGCTATAACGGGGGGCCTCAACGGGGAGCTGTTTTTT,CSAITGGLNGELFF
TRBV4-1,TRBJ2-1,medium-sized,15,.,TGCGCCAGCAGCCAAGATTGGGGACTCGGGAATGAGCAGTTCTTC,CASSQDWGLGNEQFF
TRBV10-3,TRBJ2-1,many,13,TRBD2,TGTGCCATTACTAGCGGGAGTGGTTATGAGCAGTTCTTC,CAITSGSGYEQFF
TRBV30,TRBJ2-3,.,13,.,TGTGCCTGGAGTGTAAGTGGCCCAGATACGCAGTATTTT,CAWSVSGPDTQYF
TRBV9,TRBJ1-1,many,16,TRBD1,TGTGCCAGCAGCGTAGGGACAGGGGGCTTAGGAACTGAAGCTTTCTTT,CASSVGTGGLGTEAFF
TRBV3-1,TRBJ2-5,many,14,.,TGTGCCAGCAGCCAACTGGGGGTCCAAGAGACCCAGTACTTC,CASSQLGVQETQYF
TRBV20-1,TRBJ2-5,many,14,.,TGCAGTGCGCAGCCGACAGAGTACCAAGAGACCCAGTACTTC,CSAQPTEYQETQYF
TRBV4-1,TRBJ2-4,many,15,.,TGCGCCAGCAGCCAAGGTCAGGGCCCCAGTTACATTCAGTACTTC,CASSQGQGPSYIQYF
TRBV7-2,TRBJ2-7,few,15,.,TGTGCCAGCAGCTTCGGCCTTTTGAGCTCCTACGAGCAGTACTTC,CASSFGLLSSYEQYF
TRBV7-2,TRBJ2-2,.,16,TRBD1,TGTGCCAGCAGCTTAGGACAGGGGGCCTACACCGGGGAGCTGTTTTTT,CASSLGQGAYTGELFF
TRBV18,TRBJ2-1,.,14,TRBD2,TGTGCCAGCTCGAGCGGGGGCCCGGACAATGAGCAGTTCTTC,CASSSGGPDNEQFF
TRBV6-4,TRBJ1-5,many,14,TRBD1,TGTGCCAGCCTGACAGGGGACGGCAATCAGCCCCAGCATTTT,CASLTGDGNQPQHF
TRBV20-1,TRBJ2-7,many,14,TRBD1,TGCAGTGCTAGGAAAGAGCAGGGGGCCTACGAGCAGTACTTC,CSARKEQGAYEQYF
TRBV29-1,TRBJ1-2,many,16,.,TGCAGCGTAGGGGACTTCATATGGGGGACTAACTATGGCTACACCTTC,CSVGDFIWGTNYGYTF
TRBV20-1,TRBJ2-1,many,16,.,TGCAGTGCTAGGGGACGGAGGATCCTCTCCTACAATGAGCAGTTCTTC,CSARGRRILSYNEQFF
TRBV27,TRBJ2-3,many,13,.,TGTGCCAGCAGTTTTATGGGGACAGATACGCAGTATTTT,CASSFMGTDTQYF
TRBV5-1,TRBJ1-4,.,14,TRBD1,TGCGCCAGTTCGACAGGGGACGGGGATGAAAAACTGTTTTTT,CASSTGDGDEKLFF
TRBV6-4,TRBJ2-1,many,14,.,TGTGCCACTGCAGCGGACACCCATGCAAATGAGCAGTTCTTC,CATAADTHANEQFF
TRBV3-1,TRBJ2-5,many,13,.,TGTGCCAGCAGCCAAGGGGGGAAAGAGACCCAGTACTTC,CASSQGGKETQYF
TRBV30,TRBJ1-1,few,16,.,TGTGCCTGGAGTGTACTTGGGCCTCGAACGTCCACTGAAGCTTTCTTT,CAWSVLGPRTSTEAFF
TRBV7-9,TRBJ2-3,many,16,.,TGTGCCAGCAGCTCTCTCATAGCGGTGAGCACAGATACGCAGTATTTT,CASSSLIAVSTDTQYF
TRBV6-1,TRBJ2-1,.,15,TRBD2,TGTGCCAGCAGCGGACTAGCGGTACTCTACAATGAGCAGTTCTTC,CASSGLAVLYNEQFF
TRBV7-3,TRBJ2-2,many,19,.,TGTGCCAGCAGCTTAGGGGTCGGGCGGAACACCCTAGGTACCGGGGAGCTGTTTTTT,CASSLGVGRNTLGTGELFF
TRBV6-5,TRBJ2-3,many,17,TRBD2,TGTGCCAGCAGTTACACTCGACTAGCGGGAGGTTCAGATACGCAGTATTTT,CASSYTRLAGGSDTQYF